A single sample is the source of the 27 T cell receptor beta chains below, sequenced in a study of shared clonotypes between healthy human individuals. The data were produced by immunoSEQ multiplex PCR, yet TCRdb's version contains in-frame clones alone and is incomplete. The table lists some 470,000 clones, over 65% of them singletons. The specimen was PBMCs. All receptors derive from a middle-aged woman in good health. Some clones in this sample may be carry-over from other donors' samples.

This chain links TRBV9 with TRBJ2-3; 7 bases are shared with TRBD1. The CDR3 loop spans 15 amino acids. V was pared by 1 base and J by 3 bases, with 5 bases of the junction left unmatched. Germline loops: CDR1 SGDLS, CDR2 YYNGEE. The CDR3, as DNA: TGTGCCAGCAGCGTACGGGCAGGGGGAACAGATACGCAGTATTTT. This encodes CASSVRAGGTDTQYF.

The rearrangement links TRBV27 to TRBJ2-5, with TRBD2 as a possible D gene (5 bases). The CDR3 sequence is 16 residues long. V was trimmed by 6 bases and J by 2 bases, leaving 19 bases between them. The V gene's germline CDR1 is MNHEY and CDR2 SMNVEV (reference sequence). This chain's CDR3 is CASSPLKRLTQETQYF. The CDR3 DNA sequence: TGTGCCAGCAGCCCCCTTAAGCGGCTAACTCAAGAGACCCAGTACTTC.

V usage is TRBV29-1 and J usage is TRBJ2-3, with 12 nucleotides matching TRBD2. The CDR3 has 16 residues. The J segment lost 6 bases and the V segment lost 1 base, leaving 8 bases of the junction unmatched. The V gene's germline CDR1 is SQVTM and CDR2 ANQGSEA. CDR3 DNA: TGCAGCGTTGAAGGGGGGCTAGCGGGAGGGCCGGATACGCAGTATTTT. This gives the protein CSVEGGLAGGPDTQYF.

The chain recombines TRBV7-2 with TRBJ1-2, with 9 bases fitting TRBD1. From germline, CDR1 is SGHTA and CDR2 FQGNSA. CDR3 length: 13 residues. V shed 5 bases and J 4 bases; nucleotides not matched to a gene: 2. The DNA for the CDR3 is TGTGCCAGCAGCCGGGACAGGGTCTATGGCTACACCTTC. It codes for CASSRDRVYGYTF.

The chain joins TRBV7-6 to TRBJ2-7; 9 bases match TRBD2. Germline V gene data show CDR1 as SGHVS and CDR2 as FNYEAQ. V lost 5 bases and J lost 2; bases outside the gene matches: 7. The CDR3 runs 15 residues. CDR3 nucleotide sequence: TGTGCCAGCAGCCCTAGGGCTAGCGGGACCTACGAGCAGTACTTC. This codes for CASSPRASGTYEQYF. The variable domain in full, with the rest retrieved from reference TRBV7-6 and TRBJ2-7, is GAGVSQSPRYKVTKRGQDVALRCDPISGHVSLYWYRQALGQGPEFLTYFNYEAQQDKSGLPNDRFSAERPEGSISTLTIQRTEQRDSAMYRCASSPRASGTYEQYFGPGTRLTVT.

In nucleotides, the CDR3 is TGTGCCAGCAGCTTACATCCCCTAGCGGGCGTACAAGAGACCCAGTACTTC. Translation gives CASSLHPLAGVQETQYF. The chain is built from TRBV7-9 and TRBJ2-5; 8 nucleotides agree with TRBD2. V was clipped by 2 bases and J by 2 bases; unmatched bases: 10. The germline gives CDR1 SEHNR, CDR2 FQNEAQ (reference sequence). The CDR3 is 17 residues long. Variable domain in full (rest from reference TRBV7-9 and TRBJ2-5): DTGVSQNPRHKITKRGQNVTFRCDPISEHNRLYWYRQTLGQGPEFLTYFQNEAQLEKSRLLSDRFSAERPKGSFSTLEIQRTEQGDSAMYLCASSLHPLAGVQETQYFGPGTRLLVL.

The chain joins TRBV5-1 to TRBJ2-7; 10 bases fit TRBD2. Per the germline V gene, CDR1 is SGHRS and CDR2 is YFSETQ. Trimming cost V 0 bases and J 6 bases; bases outside gene matches: 9. The CDR3 length is 16 residues. The CDR3 region has the DNA TGCGCCAGCAGCTTGGCCCAGGCTAGCGGGAGTAGCGAGCAGTACTTC. This sequence encodes CASSLAQASGSSEQYF.

In regard to this clone: This sequence is one base from a far larger clone and is likely a read error. V gene TRBV30 combines with J gene TRBJ2-2; D is possibly TRBD1 (6 bases). V was trimmed by 8 bases and J by 4 bases, leaving 8 bases between them. CDR1 GTSNPN and CDR2 SVGIG come from the germline V gene (reference sequence). This CDR3 contains 11 residues. CDR3 protein: CATGSTGELFF. CDR3 DNA: TGTGCCACAGGGAGCACCGGGGAGCTGTTTTTT.

The DNA of the CDR3 is TGTGCCAGCAGTTTAGAGTCCAGGGACAATGAGCAGTTCTTC. Translation: CASSLESRDNEQFF. V is TRBV28 and J is TRBJ2-1; D may be TRBD1 (5 bases). Trimming took off 2 bases at V and 5 bases at J, with 10 bases between the two ends. CDR3 length equals 14 residues. CDR1 and CDR2 from the germline V gene are MDHEN and SYDVKM.

This clone was observed a few times. The rearrangement uses TRBV10-1 and TRBJ2-7; maybe TRBD2 (6 bases). Trimming took off 3 bases at V and 3 bases at J, with 18 bases between the two ends. The germline V gene has CDR1 WNHNN and CDR2 SYGVQD (reference sequence). The CDR3 loop spans 16 amino acids. CDR3 nucleotides: TGCGCCAGCAGTGACCGGAGGGGCCAGGCGAGCTACGAGCAGTACTTC. Its protein product is CASSDRRGQASYEQYF.

The V and J genes are TRBV2 and TRBJ2-7; TRBD1 matches at 7 bases. J gave up 3 bases and V 7 bases, and 6 bases lay outside the gene matches. Per germline, CDR1 SNHLY and CDR2 FYNNEI. The CDR3 totals 13 residues. CDR3 sequence reads: CASKKTGSYEQYF. Written as DNA, the CDR3 is TGTGCCAGCAAGAAGACAGGGAGCTACGAGCAGTACTTC.

The V gene is TRBV15, the J gene TRBJ2-7; weak D call: TRBD1 (6 bases). Trimming removed 2 bases from V and 3 bases from J, with 11 bases in between. The CDR3 extends over 14 amino acids. Germline V lookup: CDR1 LNHNV, CDR2 YYDKDF (reference sequence). In DNA, the CDR3 is TGTGCCACCAGCAGAACAGGGCTCGACTACGAGCAGTACTTC. As protein: CATSRTGLDYEQYF.

This chain links TRBV7-9 with TRBJ1-4; D is ambiguous. Germline V gene lookup returns CDR1 SEHNR and CDR2 FQNEAQ (reference sequence). The CDR3 sequence is 15 residues long. V shed 5 bases and J shed 7 bases, with 17 bases lying between them. CDR3 protein: CASSSYAVPFEKLFF. CDR3 bases: TGTGCCAGCAGCAGCTACGCGGTGCCATTTGAAAAACTGTTTTTT.

The chain carries TRBV27 and TRBJ2-7, with 11 bases lining up with TRBD1. The CDR3 is made up of 19 amino acids. V shed 10 bases and J 3 bases; nucleotides not matched to a gene: 23. Germline V gene data show CDR1 as MNHEY and CDR2 as SMNVEV (reference sequence). This chain's CDR3 is CATSIRTGGFSGNSYEQYF. CDR3 nucleotide sequence: TGTGCCACCTCCATTAGGACAGGGGGCTTTAGCGGGAACAGCTACGAGCAGTACTTC.

This clone came up many times. Other DNA sequences in this sample translate to the same CDR3. The chain couples TRBV9 to TRBJ2-1; 9 bases are a match to TRBD1. The CDR3 loop spans 15 amino acids. CDR1 and CDR2 from the germline V gene are SGDLS and YYNGEE. J was trimmed by 8 bases and V by 6 bases; bases with no gene match: 12. The CDR3 nucleotides are TGTGCCAGCACCACCACGGGACAGGGTTATGATGAGCAGTTCTTC. Amino acid sequence: CASTTTGQGYDEQFF.

The rearrangement joins TRBV28 to TRBJ2-1; 10 bases match TRBD2. J lost 0 bases, V lost 3 bases, and 2 bases had no gene match. Germline V gives CDR1 MDHEN, CDR2 SYDVKM. The CDR3 extends over 16 amino acids. The CDR3 protein is CASSFSSGSSYNEQFF. The DNA for the CDR3 is TGTGCCAGCAGTTTTTCTAGCGGGAGCTCCTACAATGAGCAGTTCTTC.

The V and J genes are TRBV29-1 and TRBJ1-2, with D perhaps TRBD1 (5 bases). The CDR3 runs 14 residues. Per the germline V gene, CDR1 is SQVTM and CDR2 is ANQGSEA. The V gene lost 0 bases and the J gene lost 8 bases, with 16 bases spanning the gap. CDR3 nucleotide sequence: TGCAGCGTTGAAGAAGCGGGGACTTTTAACGGCTACACCTTC. This codes for CSVEEAGTFNGYTF.

The V gene is TRBV27, the J gene TRBJ1-2, with D unresolved. Germline lookup yields CDR1 MNHEY and CDR2 SMNVEV (reference sequence). The ends were cut back, 0 bases at V and 2 bases at J, with 7 bases in the middle. The CDR3 runs to 14 residues. Here the CDR3 reads CASSLSPANYGYTF. The DNA for the CDR3 is TGTGCCAGCAGTTTATCCCCAGCCAACTATGGCTACACCTTC.

The chain carries TRBV7-9 and TRBJ1-1, with D perhaps matching TRBD1 (5 bases). This CDR3 has 15 residues. V lost 6 bases to trimming and J lost 1 base, with 15 bases between them. CDR1 and CDR2 (germline): SEHNR, FQNEAQ (reference sequence). CDR3 protein: CASSHDLQGNTEAFF. The CDR3 DNA sequence: TGTGCCAGCAGTCACGACCTGCAGGGGAACACTGAAGCTTTCTTT.

In the case of this clone: Other DNA sequences in this specimen translate into the identical CDR3. The chain recombines TRBV5-1 with TRBJ2-7; 11 nucleotides agree with TRBD2. CDR3 size: 14 residues. V shed 1 base, J shed 3 bases, and the junction held 0 bases outside the gene matches. Germline CDR1 reads SGHRS; CDR2 reads YFSETQ. The CDR3 DNA is TGCGCCAGCAGCTTGACTAGCGGGAGCTACGAGCAGTACTTC. Translated, it gives CASSLTSGSYEQYF. Drawing the rest from reference TRBV5-1 and TRBJ2-7, the complete variable domain is KAGVTQTPRYLIKTRGQQVTLSCSPISGHRSVSWYQQTPGQGLQFLFEYFSETQRNKGNFPGRFSGRQFSNSRSEMNVSTLELGDSALYLCASSLTSGSYEQYFGPGTRLTVT.

Only a few counts were recorded for this clone. The chain couples TRBV4-2 to TRBJ2-1, with 7 bases that match TRBD2. Germline V gives CDR1 LGHNA, CDR2 YNFKEQ. CDR3 length: 15 residues. Trimming cost V 4 bases and J 6 bases; bases outside gene matches: 9. For the CDR3, the DNA is TGTGCCAGCAGCCCTGGGGAAAGGGAGGGCAATGAGCAGTTCTTC. Its translation: CASSPGEREGNEQFF.

This clone was recorded many times. The chain links TRBV5-1 to TRBJ2-2; D is possibly TRBD2 (6 bases). The germline CDR1 and CDR2 sequences are SGHRS and YFSETQ. The CDR3 has 14 residues. V was cut by 5 bases and J by 7 bases, with 15 bases left in between. The CDR3 sequence: CASRVHGGDGELFF. The DNA for the CDR3 is TGCGCCAGCAGAGTCCACGGGGGTGACGGGGAGCTGTTTTTT.

The chain joins TRBV15 to TRBJ1-5; 9 nucleotides match TRBD1. The CDR3 has 18 residues. The germline gives CDR1 LNHNV, CDR2 YYDKDF (reference sequence). Unmatched junction bases numbered 12, after V lost 0 bases and J lost 6 bases. CDR3 sequence (DNA): TGTGCCACCAGCAGAGACATGGCCGGGACAGGGTTAGGTCAGCCCCAGCATTTT. It is translated as CATSRDMAGTGLGQPQHF.

The gene calls are TRBV19 and TRBJ2-3; D is perhaps TRBD2 (5 bases). The CDR3 spans 16 residues. Deletions cut 4 bases from V and 6 bases from J, with 20 bases between. Germline values: CDR1 LNHDA, CDR2 SQIVND (reference sequence). The DNA for the CDR3 is TGTGCCAGTAGTAGGGAGAGGCTCGGGTACGGCGATACGCAGTATTTT. It codes for CASSRERLGYGDTQYF.

This clone was recorded once. The chain employs TRBV30 and TRBJ2-5, with D unresolved. The J call is doubtful: the DNA matches TRBJ2-7 better. CDR1 is GTSNPN, CDR2 SVGIG, per germline (reference sequence). CDR3 length: 13 amino acids. CDR3 nucleotide sequence: TGTGCCTGTCTGGGTGTAAACGCCTACGAGCAGTACTTC. Protein: CACLGVNAYEQYF.

V and J are TRBV9 and TRBJ2-3; D is possibly TRBD2 (6 bases). The V end was cut by 4 bases, the J end by 3 bases, with 12 bases between. CDR1 and CDR2 from the germline V gene are SGDLS and YYNGEE. The CDR3 consists of 14 residues. In DNA, the CDR3 is TGTGCCAGCAGCCCCGGGGGAGGAACAGATACGCAGTATTTT. It yields the protein CASSPGGGTDTQYF.

This rearrangement joins TRBV7-3 to TRBJ2-5; TRBD2 matches at 10 bases. CDR3 length: 16 residues. Germline CDR1 is SGHTA and CDR2 is FQGTGA. Trimming at V came to 5 bases and at J to 7 bases, leaving 13 bases not matched to a gene. The CDR3 DNA sequence: TGTGCCAGCAGCCCGAGCGGCCTAGCGGGAGTAGGGACCCAGTACTTC. Translated: CASSPSGLAGVGTQYF.